This T cell receptor beta chain was recovered during a study of shared clonotypes between healthy human individuals. Details on this clone: This specimen includes other DNA sequences encoding the same CDR3.

Clones were sequenced by immunoSEQ multiplex PCR, and TCRdb holds only the in-frame ones, with some missing. The sample records fewer than 3 million clones, roughly 90% being singletons. Germline assignment: CDR1 SGHDT and CDR2 YYEEEE. Trimming left V 1 base short and J 6 bases short, with 5 bases between. The CDR3 loop spans 12 amino acids. What was sequenced was naive CD4+ T cells from PBMCs. The subset: CD45RA+ positively selected. The TCR originated in a young man in good health. Some clones in this sample may be carry-over from other donors' samples. The rearrangement uses TRBV5-6 and TRBJ1-5; no firm D call. The DNA for the CDR3 is TGTGCCAGCAGCTTGTTTGGTCAGCCCCAGCATTTT. It codes for CASSLFGQPQHF.